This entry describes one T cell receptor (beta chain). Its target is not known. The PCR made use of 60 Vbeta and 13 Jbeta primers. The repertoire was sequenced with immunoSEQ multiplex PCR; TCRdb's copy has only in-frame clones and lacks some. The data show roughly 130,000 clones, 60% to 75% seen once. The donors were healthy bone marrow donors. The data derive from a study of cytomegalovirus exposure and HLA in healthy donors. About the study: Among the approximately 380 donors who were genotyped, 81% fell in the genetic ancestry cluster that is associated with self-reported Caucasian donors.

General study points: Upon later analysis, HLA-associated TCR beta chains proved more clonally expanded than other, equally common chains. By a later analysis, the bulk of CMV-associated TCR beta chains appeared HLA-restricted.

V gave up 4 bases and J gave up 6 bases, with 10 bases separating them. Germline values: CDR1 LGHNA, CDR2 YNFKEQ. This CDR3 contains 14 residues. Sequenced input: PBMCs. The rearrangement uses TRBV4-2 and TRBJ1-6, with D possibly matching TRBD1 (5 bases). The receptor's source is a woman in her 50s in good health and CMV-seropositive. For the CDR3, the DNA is TGTGCCAGCAGCCCCCGGGACTCTAATTCACCCCTCCACTTT. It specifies CASSPRDSNSPLHF.